This T cell receptor (beta chain) was captured in a study of OX40 agonist ivuxolimab in advanced cancers. Turning to the study itself: Patients took ivuxolimab, an agonistic anti-OX40 (CD134) antibody. The mean age was approximately 56 years, ranging from 23 to 79, with over 70% of participants male.

Assay: immunoSEQ multiplex PCR; the TCRdb copy retains only in-frame clones and omits some. The sample yields about 15,000 clones, 81% seen once. V shed 6 bases and J shed 3 bases, with 20 bases lying between them. CDR3 size: 16 residues. Per the germline V gene, CDR1 is MNHNY and CDR2 is SVGAGI (reference sequence). This sequence originates from an adult with an advanced solid tumor such as melanoma, head and neck, liver or kidney cancer. The chain carries TRBV6-6 and TRBJ1-1, with a weak D call TRBD1 (6 bases). The source was CD4+ or CD8+ T cells sorted from blood, collected in a trial of the OX40 agonist ivuxolimab. The CDR3 is CASSTHTDSDYTEAFF. The CDR3 nucleotides are TGTGCCAGCAGCACCCATACGGACAGCGATTACACTGAAGCTTTCTTT.